Below, 24 T cell receptor beta chains from the same sample are listed, as sequenced in a study of beta chain features in type 1 diabetes. What these receptors recognize is not known. Findings and caveats of the study: TCRB CDR3s from Type 1 diabetes patients were moderately but significantly shorter in all four CD4+ subsets.

Expressed TCRB transcripts were sequenced because the isolated RNA had all been reverse transcribed beforehand. Clones were read by immunoSEQ multiplex PCR, and TCRdb kept only the in-frame ones, dropping some. The repertoire holds 95,000 to 150,000 clones, with about a sixth as singletons. Specimen: central memory CD4+ T cells from blood. Source of these receptors: a young man with type 1 diabetes.

This chain connects TRBV9 to TRBJ1-6; 9 bases map to TRBD1. Losses at the gene ends were 3 bases for V and 10 bases for J; bases not matched to a gene: 5. Germline CDR1 is SGDLS and CDR2 is YYNGEE. The CDR3 has 14 residues. CDR3 sequence (DNA): TGTGCCAGCAGCGCGAGGGACAGGGAGTCACCCCTCCACTTT. Its translation is CASSARDRESPLHF.

This clone was detected a few times. The rearrangement links TRBV5-1 to TRBJ2-3; 14 bases map to TRBD2. The CDR3 is 16 residues long. The trim removed 7 bases at V and 2 bases at J, leaving 6 bases unmatched. Germline lookup yields CDR1 SGHRS and CDR2 YFSETQ. As DNA, the CDR3 is TGCGCCAGCTGGGGACTAGCGGGGGACTCCACAGATACGCAGTATTTT. It codes for CASWGLAGDSTDTQYF.

A few counts support this clone. The chain has TRBV5-1 and TRBJ2-3; TRBD1 might be the D (6 bases). The germline gives CDR1 SGHRS, CDR2 YFSETQ. CDR3 length equals 14 residues. V gave up 0 bases and J gave up 4 bases, with 9 bases separating them. The CDR3, as DNA: TGCGCCAGCAGCTTGGCACAGGGTGCAGATACGCAGTATTTT. This translates into CASSLAQGADTQYF.

This clone has more than one count but fewer than ten. V gene TRBV19 combines with J gene TRBJ2-7; D possibly corresponds to TRBD2 (6 bases). Trimming took 5 bases from V and 1 from J, leaving 18 bases between them. This CDR3 has 16 amino acids. The germline CDR1 and CDR2 sequences are LNHDA and SQIVND (reference sequence). The CDR3 coding sequence is TGTGCCAGTAGTCCCCGTATGGGCGGGGATTCCTACGAGCAGTACTTC. Amino acid sequence: CASSPRMGGDSYEQYF.

The chain combines TRBV9 with TRBJ2-7; maybe TRBD2 (5 bases). Trimming removed 0 bases at V and 9 bases at J, with 13 bases between. CDR1 and CDR2 from the germline V gene are SGDLS and YYNGEE. This CDR3 is 13 amino acids long. CDR3 sequence (DNA): TGTGCCAGCAGCGTAGAAACGGACTCAGCGCAGTACTTC. Protein product: CASSVETDSAQYF.

This chain connects TRBV9 to TRBJ2-1; 10 bases align to TRBD1. Losses at the gene ends were 0 bases for V and 2 bases for J; bases not matched to a gene: 2. The germline V gene has CDR1 SGDLS and CDR2 YYNGEE. The CDR3 has 16 residues. Here the CDR3 DNA reads TGTGCCAGCAGCGTAGGGGACAGGGGAACCTACAATGAGCAGTTCTTC. Encoded protein: CASSVGDRGTYNEQFF.

The chain couples TRBV7-9 to TRBJ2-1, with D perhaps matching TRBD1 (6 bases). From germline, CDR1 is SEHNR and CDR2 FQNEAQ (reference sequence). CDR3 length: 12 residues. V was shortened by 1 base and J by 8 bases, with 6 bases between the two germline ends. This CDR3 reads CASSLEGDEQFF. As DNA, the CDR3 is TGTGCCAGCAGCTTAGAGGGGGATGAGCAGTTCTTC.

This clone was detected a few times. The CDR3 nucleotides are TGTGCCAGCAGCCAAGATCAAATTCCGGGACGGACACAGTATTTT. It specifies CASSQDQIPGRTQYF. The J gene is TRBJ2-3, the V gene TRBV14, with D perhaps matching TRBD1 or TRBD2 (5 bases each). Germline CDR1 reads SGHDN; CDR2 reads FVKESK. The CDR3 has 15 amino acids. V was pared by 0 bases and J by 12 bases, with 19 bases between. Full variable domain (missing parts from reference TRBV14 and TRBJ2-3): EAGVTQFPSHSVIEKGQTVTLRCDPISGHDNLYWYRRVMGKEIKFLLHFVKESKQDESGMPNNRFLAERTGGTYSTLKVQPAELEDSGVYFCASSQDQIPGRTQYFGPGTRLTVL.

The table lists this clone with a few counts. The chain couples TRBV27 to TRBJ1-6; no reliable D call. The CDR3 length is 16 residues. Looked up from germline, CDR1 is MNHEY and CDR2 is SMNVEV (reference sequence). The germline V and J ends were trimmed by 7 bases and 1 base, with 14 bases remaining between them. CDR3 amino acids: CASTWMPGSYNSPLHF. The CDR3 DNA sequence: TGTGCCAGCACCTGGATGCCGGGATCCTATAATTCACCCCTCCACTTT.

The V call is TRBV7-2, the J call TRBJ1-5; no clear D gene. The V gene lost 0 bases and the J gene lost 2 bases, with 8 bases spanning the gap. Germline V CDR1 and CDR2: SGHTA, FQGNSA. CDR3 length: 15 residues. Written as DNA, the CDR3 is TGTGCCAGCAGCTTAGCATCGCAGGGCAATCAGCCCCAGCATTTT. Protein product: CASSLASQGNQPQHF.

Remarks on this clone: This CDR3 is also generated by other DNA sequences in the sample. This rearrangement joins TRBV7-2 to TRBJ1-2; 9 positions agree with TRBD1. Germline values: CDR1 SGHTA, CDR2 FQGNSA. This CDR3 is 15 amino acids long. The trim removed 2 bases at V and 11 bases at J, leaving 12 bases unmatched. This CDR3 is CASSLTRDRGAPYTF. The CDR3, as DNA: TGTGCCAGCAGCTTAACCCGTGACAGGGGGGCTCCTTACACCTTC.

This clone was recorded at least ten times. This rearrangement joins TRBV28 to TRBJ2-5; 9 bases align to TRBD1. This CDR3 spans 16 amino acids. The V gene's germline CDR1 is MDHEN and CDR2 SYDVKM. Losses at the gene ends were 5 bases for V and 1 base for J; bases not matched to a gene: 8. The CDR3 coding sequence is TGTGCCAGCAGTGTCGGGACAGGGTGGGTCCAAGAGACCCAGTACTTC. Translated, it gives CASSVGTGWVQETQYF.

The genes are TRBV14 and TRBJ2-7, with D perhaps matching TRBD2 (7 bases). The CDR3 is made up of 15 amino acids. Trimming stripped 4 bases from V and 3 bases from J, with 16 bases between. Germline V gene lookup returns CDR1 SGHDN and CDR2 FVKESK. As DNA, the CDR3 is TGTGCCAGCAGCCCCGGGGGGCACCCCCGCTACGAGCAGTACTTC. Translated, it gives CASSPGGHPRYEQYF.

The J gene is TRBJ2-3, the V gene TRBV25-1; TRBD2 agrees at 9 bases. The CDR3 spans 15 residues. Trimming removed 8 bases from V and 3 bases from J; junction bases left unmatched: 9. Germline lookup yields CDR1 MGHDK and CDR2 SYGVNS. The CDR3 sequence: CASGWRGGRTDTQYF. Here the CDR3 DNA reads TGTGCCAGCGGCTGGCGGGGGGGCCGAACAGATACGCAGTATTTT.

This clone appeared many times. This CDR3 is CSLGAGEQFF. The CDR3 coding sequence is TGCAGCCTGGGGGCCGGGGAGCAGTTCTTC. This chain connects TRBV20-1 to TRBJ2-1; maybe TRBD1 (6 bases). CDR1 and CDR2 from the germline V gene are DFQATT and SNEGSKA (reference sequence). CDR3 length equals 10 residues.

This chain uses TRBV30 with TRBJ2-5; the match to TRBD2 covers 10 bases. Per the germline V gene, CDR1 is GTSNPN and CDR2 is SVGIG (reference sequence). The CDR3 has 14 amino acids. After removal of 5 bases from V and 5 bases from J, the junction contained 8 bases not matched to a gene. For the CDR3, the DNA is TGTGCCTGGGGAACGGGACTAGCGACCGAGACCCAGTACTTC. Encoded protein: CAWGTGLATETQYF.

The chain carries TRBV30 and TRBJ1-2; 10 nucleotides agree with TRBD1. The CDR3 covers 14 residues. Germline CDR1 is GTSNPN and CDR2 is SVGIG (reference sequence). Trimming cost V 0 bases and J 8 bases; bases outside gene matches: 6. The DNA of the CDR3 is TGTGCCTGGAGTGTGACAGGGGGCGCGGGAGGCTACACCTTC. Protein product: CAWSVTGGAGGYTF.

This clone was found a few times. The V gene is TRBV10-3, the J gene TRBJ1-5, with D unclear. CDR3 length equals 16 residues. V lost 2 bases to trimming and J lost 4 bases, with 15 bases between them. Per germline, CDR1 ENHRY and CDR2 SYGVKD. The CDR3 nucleotides read TGTGCCATCAGTGAGGGTTTGGAACAGATGAATCAGCCCCAGCATTTT. Encoded protein: CAISEGLEQMNQPQHF.

At least ten counts were recorded for this clone. This chain uses TRBV19 with TRBJ2-4, with D perhaps given as TRBD1 or TRBD2 (5 bases each). CDR1 and CDR2 (germline): LNHDA, SQIVND (reference sequence). This CDR3 is 14 amino acids long. V dropped 7 bases and J dropped 1 base, with 11 bases sitting between them. CDR3 in DNA: TGTGCCAGTATAAGTAGGGACGCCAAAAACATTCAGTACTTC. It yields the protein CASISRDAKNIQYF.

This chain connects TRBV5-1 to TRBJ1-6, with 7 bases lining up with TRBD1. V lost 4 bases to trimming and J lost 6 bases; unmatched junction nucleotides: 7. Germline V gene data show CDR1 as SGHRS and CDR2 as YFSETQ. The CDR3 totals 15 residues. CDR3 coding DNA: TGCGCCAGCAGCCTAACCGGGACAGTTAATTCACCCCTCCACTTT. This gives the protein CASSLTGTVNSPLHF.

The V call is TRBV15, the J call TRBJ1-6, with a weak D call TRBD1 (5 bases). The V gene lost 0 bases and the J gene lost 10 bases, with 19 bases spanning the gap. In germline, CDR1 is LNHNV, CDR2 YYDKDF (reference sequence). The CDR3 is 17 amino acids. The CDR3 DNA sequence: TGTGCCACCAGCAGAGAGATATCGGTTCAGGGCTTCTCACCCCTCCACTTT. Encoded protein: CATSREISVQGFSPLHF.

This clone was seen a handful of times. V usage is TRBV14 and J usage is TRBJ1-1, with D maybe TRBD1 (6 bases). Germline CDR1 reads SGHDN; CDR2 reads FVKESK. There are 15 residues in the CDR3. Trimming stripped 1 base from V and 1 base from J, with 10 bases between. Here the CDR3 DNA reads TGTGCCAGCAGCCAAGGAACGGGACAGAACACTGAAGCTTTCTTT. The encoded protein is CASSQGTGQNTEAFF.

V is TRBV23-1 and J is TRBJ2-7; a weak D match, TRBD1 (6 bases). TRBV23-1 is labeled an ORF, and its function is uncertain. Trimming took 0 bases from V and 6 from J, leaving 15 bases between them. The CDR3 runs 15 residues. CDR3 loop: CASSQSGTTSFEQYF. As DNA, the CDR3 is TGCGCCAGCAGTCAATCGGGGACAACTTCTTTCGAGCAGTACTTC.

The chain is built from TRBV10-3 and TRBJ2-7, with 7 bases fitting TRBD1. V was pared by 2 bases and J by 0 bases, with 1 base of the junction left unmatched. Germline V lookup: CDR1 ENHRY, CDR2 SYGVKD. The CDR3 is 14 amino acids. CDR3 sequence reads: CAISERDSSYEQYF. In DNA form, the CDR3 reads TGTGCCATCAGTGAGAGGGACAGCTCCTACGAGCAGTACTTC.